A single sample is the source of the 20 T cell receptor beta chains below, sequenced in a study of blood T cell repertoires in COVID-19. Here immunoSEQ multiplex PCR was the method, and the copy in TCRdb shows in-frame clones only, minus some. The sample has more than 250,000 clones; around 90% are singletons. Sequenced material: PBMCs or T cells enriched from blood (not recorded which). The receptors were sampled from a woman between 40 and 50 years old who had recovered from COVID-19.

The V and J genes are TRBV28 and TRBJ2-7; TRBD1 aligns across 7 bases. The length of the CDR3 is 15 residues. J gave up 2 bases and V 8 bases, and 12 bases lay outside the gene matches. Germline-derived CDR1 and CDR2 are MDHEN and SYDVKM. The CDR3 sequence is CASSPRGQVAYEQYF. The CDR3 DNA reads as TGTGCCAGCTCCCCGCGCGGACAGGTCGCCTACGAGCAGTACTTC.

The chain combines TRBV7-8 with TRBJ1-2; D gene ambiguous. Looked up from germline, CDR1 is SGHVS and CDR2 is FQNEAQ. V was shortened by 0 bases and J by 8 bases, with 10 bases between the two germline ends. CDR3 length: 13 residues. CDR3 region: CASSLALGGGYTF. CDR3 DNA: TGTGCCAGCAGCTTAGCTCTGGGAGGGGGCTACACCTTC.

V gene TRBV11-3 combines with J gene TRBJ2-1; TRBD1 matches 12 bases. The CDR3 totals 16 residues. The V and J ends lost 6 bases and 7 bases, in that order; junction bases with no gene match: 10. CDR1 is SGHNT, CDR2 YENEEA, per germline. For the CDR3, the DNA is TGTGCCAGCAGTCCTAGGGGACAGGGGGCGGGTAATGAGCAGTTCTTC. Its protein product is CASSPRGQGAGNEQFF.

V gene TRBV28 combines with J gene TRBJ1-2; D is undetermined. The CDR3 is 13 residues long. Between the trimmed V and J ends, which lost 4 bases and 7 bases, there was a span of 13 bases. Germline loops: CDR1 MDHEN, CDR2 SYDVKM. The CDR3, as DNA: TGTGCCAGCAGTTCCCCCACCGGAGGTGGCTACACCTTC. Translated, it gives CASSSPTGGGYTF.

The chain recombines TRBV15 with TRBJ2-1, with D possibly matching TRBD1 (6 bases). This CDR3 is 15 amino acids long. Germline lookup yields CDR1 LNHNV and CDR2 YYDKDF (reference sequence). V was trimmed by 5 bases and J by 6 bases, leaving 17 bases between them. The CDR3 is CATSQTGQGFNEQFF. The DNA of the CDR3 is TGTGCCACCAGCCAAACAGGGCAAGGGTTCAATGAGCAGTTCTTC.

This chain uses TRBV27 with TRBJ2-2, with 14 bases fitting TRBD2. This CDR3 has 17 amino acids. Germline CDR1 and CDR2: MNHEY and SMNVEV (reference sequence). The J segment lost 7 bases and the V segment lost 6 bases, leaving 10 bases of the junction unmatched. CDR3 region: CASRPWGTSGSSGELFF. CDR3 DNA sequence: TGTGCCAGCAGACCATGGGGGACTAGCGGGAGTAGCGGGGAGCTGTTTTTT.

The CDR3 sequence: CASSFASGSYEQYF. The CDR3 DNA reads as TGTGCCAGCAGCTTCGCTAGCGGATCCTACGAGCAGTACTTC. The chain has TRBV11-1 and TRBJ2-7, with 7 bases that match TRBD2. The CDR3 has 14 residues. V trimming: 3 bases; J trimming: 1 base; junction bases outside the gene matches: 3. CDR1 SGHAT and CDR2 FQDESV come from the germline V gene (reference sequence).

This clone came up once. The chain employs TRBV5-6 and TRBJ2-7, with a tentative D call TRBD2 (6 bases). CDR3 size: 16 residues. Trimming cost V 2 bases and J 6 bases, with 21 bases left between them. Germline V gene data show CDR1 as SGHDT and CDR2 as YYEEEE. The CDR3 nucleotides are TGTGCCAGCAGCTTTTCGGAGCGGGTACCTTCCCGCGAGCAGTACTTC. It encodes CASSFSERVPSREQYF.

The rearrangement uses TRBV7-3 and TRBJ2-7; 8 nucleotides match TRBD1. CDR1 and CDR2 (germline): SGHTA, FQGTGA. V lost 5 bases to trimming and J lost 6 bases; unmatched junction nucleotides: 6. The CDR3 consists of 13 residues. The CDR3 DNA sequence: TGTGCCAGCAGCCGGGACAGGCTTGCCGAGCAGTACTTC. This codes for CASSRDRLAEQYF. Full variable domain (remainder filled in from reference TRBV7-3 and TRBJ2-7): GAGVSQTPSNKVTEKGKYVELRCDPISGHTALYWYRQSLGQGPEFLIYFQGTGAADDSGLPNDRFFAVRPEGSVSTLKIQRTERGDSAVYLCASSRDRLAEQYFGPGTRLTVT.

The gene calls are TRBV6-2 or TRBV6-3 and TRBJ2-1; 8 nucleotides match TRBD1. In germline, CDR1 is MNHEY, CDR2 SVGEGT. There are 14 residues in the CDR3. The V gene end was trimmed by 6 bases and the J gene end by 7 bases; junction bases not matched to a gene: 8. Here the CDR3 reads CASSLDRVSNEQFF. Written as DNA, the CDR3 is TGTGCCAGCAGCCTGGACAGGGTATCAAATGAGCAGTTCTTC.

This clone was recorded only once. The V and J genes are TRBV5-4 and TRBJ2-1; 7 bases map to TRBD2. Trimming at V came to 4 bases and at J to 4 bases, leaving 11 bases not matched to a gene. The CDR3 runs 16 residues. Germline V gene lookup returns CDR1 SGHNT and CDR2 YYREEE (reference sequence). The CDR3 is CASSAVRAGTYNEQFF. The CDR3 coding sequence is TGTGCCAGCAGCGCGGTGAGAGCGGGGACTTACAATGAGCAGTTCTTC. Using reference TRBV5-4 and TRBJ2-1 for the parts outside the CDR3, the full variable domain is ETGVTQSPTHLIKTRGQQVTLRCSSQSGHNTVSWYQQALGQGPQFIFQYYREEENGRGNFPPRFSGLQFPNYSSELNVNALELDDSALYLCASSAVRAGTYNEQFFGPGTRLTVL.

V and J are TRBV9 and TRBJ1-4; 10 bases map to TRBD1. The germline gives CDR1 SGDLS, CDR2 YYNGEE. The CDR3 contains 18 residues. V trimming: 2 bases; J trimming: 2 bases; junction bases outside the gene matches: 9. The CDR3 DNA is TGTGCCAGCAGCGTCGGCCGGGACAGGGGTGTGACTAATGAAAAACTGTTTTTT. This translates into CASSVGRDRGVTNEKLFF.

This chain links TRBV6-2 or TRBV6-3 with TRBJ2-1; 11 nucleotides match TRBD2. Germline V lookup: CDR1 MNHEY, CDR2 SVGEGT. The CDR3 extends over 15 amino acids. With 2 bases clipped from V and 9 bases from J, the junction kept 6 bases outside the gene matches. The CDR3 loop is CASSYRGLAVVEQFF. DNA of the CDR3: TGTGCCAGCAGTTACCGGGGACTAGCGGTTGTTGAGCAGTTCTTC.

The rearrangement joins TRBV21-1 to TRBJ2-7; the table's D call, TRBD1, has no DNA check behind it. TRBV21-1 is flagged as a pseudogene. The CDR3 sequence is 17 residues long. The CDR3 is CASSKDPIHRVPYEQYF. CDR3 sequence (DNA): TGTGCCAGCAGCAAAGACCCTATCCACAGGGTACCCTACGAGCAGTACTTC.

This chain connects TRBV24-1 to TRBJ2-6; D gene ambiguous. Per germline, CDR1 KGHDR and CDR2 SFDVKD. V was pared by 6 bases and J by 3 bases, with 11 bases between. This CDR3 contains 15 residues. CDR3 in DNA: TGTGCCACCAGTCCCGGTGTCGGTGGGGCCAACGTCCTGACTTTC. Amino acid sequence: CATSPGVGGANVLTF.

In DNA, the CDR3 is TGTGCCAGCAGTCCCCGGACAGGTACCTACGAGCAGTACTTC. Translation gives CASSPRTGTYEQYF. The chain couples TRBV6-2 or TRBV6-3 to TRBJ2-7, with 7 bases identical to TRBD1. V lost 5 bases, J lost 2 bases, and 6 bases stayed unmatched. CDR1 is MNHEY and CDR2 is SVGEGT in the germline V gene. The CDR3 spans 14 residues.

The V call is TRBV27, the J call TRBJ2-1; D unresolved. V lost 2 bases, J lost 6 bases, and 8 bases lay in between. CDR3 length: 13 residues. The germline CDR1 and CDR2 sequences are MNHEY and SMNVEV (reference sequence). In DNA form, the CDR3 reads TGTGCCAGCAGTTTAGGGCGTATCAATGAGCAGTTCTTC. Translated, it gives CASSLGRINEQFF.

The chain combines TRBV27 with TRBJ2-2; TRBD1 matches at 7 bases. Germline loops: CDR1 MNHEY, CDR2 SMNVEV (reference sequence). Trimming at V came to 6 bases and at J to 5 bases, leaving 9 bases not matched to a gene. The CDR3 length is 15 residues. This CDR3 reads CASRRQGLETGELFF. The CDR3 coding sequence is TGTGCCAGCAGGAGACAGGGCTTGGAAACCGGGGAGCTGTTTTTT.

V gene TRBV12-3 or TRBV12-4 combines with J gene TRBJ1-2; D might be TRBD1 (5 bases). Deletions cut 6 bases from V and 4 bases from J, with 12 bases between. The CDR3 has 13 amino acids. CDR3 amino acids: CASSYGGLYGYTF. DNA of the CDR3: TGTGCCAGCAGCTACGGGGGACTCTATGGCTACACCTTC.

V is TRBV28 and J is TRBJ2-7, with D possibly being TRBD2 (5 bases). The CDR3 is made up of 15 amino acids. The ends were cut back, 6 bases at V and 4 bases at J, with 19 bases in the middle. The germline gives CDR1 MDHEN, CDR2 SYDVKM. The CDR3 reads CASRGIGLSKYEQYF. DNA of the CDR3: TGTGCCAGCAGGGGTATAGGACTCTCAAAATACGAGCAGTACTTC.